This T cell receptor beta chain was sequenced during a study of yellow fever vaccine responses in identical twins. This clonotype was seen a handful of times. Its target is not known. Overall study results and limits: In identical twins, vaccine T cell responses appeared partly shared and partly individual.

TCRdb re-derived calls from the RT-PCR reads in MiXCR, one entry per CDR3 protein. This table holds around 17,000 distinct CDR3 sequences, 82% found once. The sequence derives from a woman under 30 who received the yellow fever vaccine. Material: T cells from blood (PBMCs), unsorted or a sorted subset (not recorded which), obtained before or after yellow fever vaccination (not recorded which).

The CDR3 spells CASSQVLTGDYEQYF. CDR3 DNA: TGCGCCAGCAGCCAAGTTCTGACAGGGGATTACGAGCAGTACTTC. The chain uses TRBV4-1 and TRBJ2-7; 8 positions agree with TRBD1. Germline V CDR1 and CDR2: MGHRA, YSYEKL. The V segment lost 1 base and the J segment 4 bases; nucleotides outside the gene matches: 6. The CDR3 contains 15 residues.